The rows below give T cell receptor beta chains drawn from one sample of a study of T-cell memory formation after mild COVID-19. TCRdb fed the 5' RACE reads into MiXCR, producing one record per CDR3 protein. The repertoire holds about 430,000 distinct CDR3 sequences, with around 24% as singletons. The specimen sequenced was PBMCs or a T cell subset sorted from them (not recorded which). These receptors all come from an adult woman who had mild COVID-19 (a few samples of this study predate the infection). Cell type and time point are not known. Both conserved end residues are part of each CDR3. D genes are given only for firm matches. A row's size may be missing; if present it is once, few, many or a size class.

j_call: TRBJ2-7; d_call: TRBD2; v_call: TRBV12-3/TRBV12-4; clone_size: few; cdr3_nt: TGTGCCAGCAGCCCTAGGACTAGCGGCGAGCAGTACTTC; cdr3_aa: CASSPRTSGEQYF
j_call: TRBJ2-4; d_call: .; v_call: TRBV30; clone_size: few; cdr3_nt: TGTGCCTGGAGTGTACGGCAGTACGGCATTCAGTACTTC; cdr3_aa: CAWSVRQYGIQYF
j_call: TRBJ2-2; d_call: .; v_call: TRBV12-3/TRBV12-4; clone_size: few; cdr3_nt: TGTGCCAGCAAATACACCGGGGAGCTGTTTTTT; cdr3_aa: CASKYTGELFF
j_call: TRBJ1-2; d_call: TRBD1; v_call: TRBV7-9; clone_size: few; cdr3_nt: TGTGCCAGCAGCTTAGCAGGGGGCAGTGGCTACACCTTC; cdr3_aa: CASSLAGGSGYTF
j_call: TRBJ2-3; d_call: TRBD1; v_call: TRBV7-6; clone_size: many; cdr3_nt: TGTGCCAGCAGCCCTGACAGGGGGCGAACAGATACGCAGTATTTT; cdr3_aa: CASSPDRGRTDTQYF
j_call: TRBJ2-1; d_call: TRBD2; v_call: TRBV20-1; clone_size: few; cdr3_nt: TGCAGTGTGCCGGGACTAGCGGGGGTCTCCTACAATGAGCAGTTCTTC; cdr3_aa: CSVPGLAGVSYNEQFF
j_call: TRBJ2-1; d_call: TRBD1; v_call: TRBV12-3/TRBV12-4; clone_size: .; cdr3_nt: TGTGCCAGCAGTTTAGTCCAGGGGGCATGGTACAATGAGCAGTTCTTC; cdr3_aa: CASSLVQGAWYNEQFF
j_call: TRBJ2-5; d_call: TRBD2; v_call: TRBV14; clone_size: .; cdr3_nt: TGTGCCAGCAGCGCTAGCGGGGGCCGGTTTGAGACCCAGTACTTC; cdr3_aa: CASSASGGRFETQYF
j_call: TRBJ2-7; d_call: TRBD2; v_call: TRBV12-3/TRBV12-4; clone_size: .; cdr3_nt: TGTGCCAGCAGCACGATGACTAGCGGGAGGCGCGACTACGAGCAGTACTTC; cdr3_aa: CASSTMTSGRRDYEQYF
j_call: TRBJ2-1; d_call: .; v_call: TRBV18; clone_size: .; cdr3_nt: TGTGCCAGCTCAGTGACAGTCATACAAGATGAGCAGTTCTTC; cdr3_aa: CASSVTVIQDEQFF
j_call: TRBJ2-3; d_call: .; v_call: TRBV6-6; clone_size: .; cdr3_nt: TGTGCCAGCAGCCTTAAGTTGGAGGGAAGCACAGATACGCAGTATTTT; cdr3_aa: CASSLKLEGSTDTQYF
j_call: TRBJ2-1; d_call: TRBD2; v_call: TRBV9; clone_size: .; cdr3_nt: TGTGCCAGCAGCGTAGAAGACCTCGGGACTAGCGGTGACAATGAGCAGTTCTTC; cdr3_aa: CASSVEDLGTSGDNEQFF
j_call: TRBJ2-7; d_call: TRBD1; v_call: TRBV29-1; clone_size: few; cdr3_nt: TGCAGCGTTGAAGAGGCAGGGGGCTCCTACGAGCAGTACTTC; cdr3_aa: CSVEEAGGSYEQYF
j_call: TRBJ2-1; d_call: .; v_call: TRBV7-2; clone_size: .; cdr3_nt: TGTGCCAGCAGCTTAGTTCAGCCCGGGGGCAATGAGCAGTTCTTC; cdr3_aa: CASSLVQPGGNEQFF
j_call: TRBJ2-7; d_call: .; v_call: TRBV7-9; clone_size: .; cdr3_nt: TGTGCCAGCAGCTTAGCTCAGGTCGGGACCTACGAGCAGTACTTC; cdr3_aa: CASSLAQVGTYEQYF
j_call: TRBJ2-1; d_call: TRBD2; v_call: TRBV6-2/TRBV6-3; clone_size: .; cdr3_nt: TGTGCCAGCAGTTACCCCAAGGTAGCGGGAGGGGTGGATGAGCAGTTCTTC; cdr3_aa: CASSYPKVAGGVDEQFF